This T cell receptor (beta chain) was documented in a study of blood T cells in healthy people across ages. The second PCR ran 7 to 11 cycles with a sample-barcoded 5' primer and J-beta primers. MiXCR, applied by TCRdb to the 5' RACE reads, yields one record per CDR3 protein. The sample has 650,000 to 700,000 distinct CDR3 sequences, less than 40% seen once. The sequencing input was blood. The TCR originated in an elderly woman in good health.

The CDR3 region is CASSLGVGGTGGYEQYF. DNA for the CDR3: TGTGCCAGCAGCTTAGGAGTGGGGGGGACAGGGGGCTACGAGCAGTACTTC. The genes are TRBV7-6 and TRBJ2-5; TRBD1 matches 11 bases. The J call is doubtful: the DNA matches TRBJ2-7 better. Germline CDR1 reads SGHVS; CDR2 reads FNYEAQ. The CDR3 is 17 amino acids.